This T cell receptor (beta chain) was profiled in a study of blood T cell repertoires in COVID-19. Study-wide context: Sources were T cells, B-cell-depleted T cells, or PBMCs; the material itself was cDNA or gDNA.

Sequencing used immunoSEQ multiplex PCR; TCRdb keeps in-frame clones, though not all of them. The sample carries about 230,000 clones, around 86% recorded once. The length of the CDR3 is 15 residues. The TCR originated in a man over 45 with COVID-19, enrolled during active disease. Sequenced material: peripheral blood. The J gene is TRBJ1-2, the V gene TRBV21-1; TRBD1, as called in the table, went unchecked against the DNA. TRBV21-1 is assigned pseudogene status. The CDR3 is CASSKMRQGQGGYTF. CDR3 sequence (DNA): TGTGCCAGCAGCAAAATGAGGCAGGGGCAGGGAGGCTACACCTTC.